These 5 T cell receptor beta chains were all obtained from the same sample, sequenced in a study of cytomegalovirus exposure and HLA in healthy donors. This PCR relied on a set of 60 Vbeta primers and 13 Jbeta primers. Data came from immunoSEQ multiplex PCR; TCRdb stores just in-frame clones and leaves some out. Listed are just over 150,000 clones; roughly 2% falls within the top ten. What was sequenced was PBMCs. Every receptor here comes from a man in his thirties or forties in good health and CMV-seronegative.

The gene calls are TRBV13 and TRBJ2-5, with 7 bases lining up with TRBD1. The ends lost 10 bases at V and 4 bases at J; junction bases unmatched: 9. The V gene's germline CDR1 is PRHDT and CDR2 FYEKMQ (reference sequence). The CDR3 consists of 13 residues. The CDR3 sequence: CATKYRQGETQYF. CDR3 sequence (DNA): TGTGCCACCAAATATCGACAGGGAGAGACCCAGTACTTC.

J is TRBJ2-3 and V is TRBV2; 8 bases fit TRBD1. The V and J ends lost 7 bases and 0 bases, in that order; junction bases with no gene match: 9. This CDR3 region has 16 residues. Germline V gives CDR1 SNHLY, CDR2 FYNNEI. The DNA of the CDR3 is TGTGCCAGCAACACGCCGCGGACAGGGAGCACAGATACGCAGTATTTT. Its protein is CASNTPRTGSTDTQYF.

The J gene is TRBJ2-3, the V gene TRBV5-1; tentatively, D is TRBD1 (6 bases). Trimming cost V 4 bases and J 2 bases, with 11 bases left between them. CDR3 size: 14 residues. The germline V gene encodes CDR1 SGHRS and CDR2 YFSETQ. CDR3 sequence: CASSGRDITDTQYF. The CDR3 DNA is TGCGCCAGCAGCGGCCGGGACATCACAGATACGCAGTATTTT.

The chain is built from TRBV7-8 and TRBJ2-1; 10 nucleotides match TRBD2. The J segment lost 3 bases and the V segment lost 6 bases, leaving 11 bases of the junction unmatched. Per the germline V gene, CDR1 is SGHVS and CDR2 is FQNEAQ. The CDR3 is 17 amino acids. The CDR3 DNA is TGTGCCAGCAGACTTCGGCGCGGACTAGCGGACTACAATGAGCAGTTCTTC. Translation: CASRLRRGLADYNEQFF.

The rearrangement joins TRBV27 to TRBJ2-5, with D tentatively TRBD2 (6 bases). This CDR3 is 15 amino acids long. Germline V CDR1 and CDR2: MNHEY, SMNVEV (reference sequence). Trimming took off 0 bases at V and 4 bases at J, with 12 bases between the two ends. CDR3 nucleotides: TGTGCCAGCAGTTTATCTAGGCAGGGAGGAGAGACCCAGTACTTC. Its protein product is CASSLSRQGGETQYF.